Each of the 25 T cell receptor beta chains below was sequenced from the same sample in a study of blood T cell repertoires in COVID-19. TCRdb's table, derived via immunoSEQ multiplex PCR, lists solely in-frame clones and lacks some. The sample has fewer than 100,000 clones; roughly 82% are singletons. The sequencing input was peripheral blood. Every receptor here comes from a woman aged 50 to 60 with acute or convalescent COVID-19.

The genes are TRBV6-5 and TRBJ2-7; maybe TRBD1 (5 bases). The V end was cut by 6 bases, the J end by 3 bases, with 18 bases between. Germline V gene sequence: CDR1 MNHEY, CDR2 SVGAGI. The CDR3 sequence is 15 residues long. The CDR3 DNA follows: TGTGCCAGCAGCAAACAGACAGCCGGAAACTACGAGCAGTACTTC. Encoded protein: CASSKQTAGNYEQYF.

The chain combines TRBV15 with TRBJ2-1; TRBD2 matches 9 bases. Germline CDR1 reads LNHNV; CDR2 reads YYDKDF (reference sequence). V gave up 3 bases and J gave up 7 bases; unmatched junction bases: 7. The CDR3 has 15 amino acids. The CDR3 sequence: CATSSGGRALNEQFF. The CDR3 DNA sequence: TGTGCCACCAGCAGTGGCGGGAGGGCCTTAAATGAGCAGTTCTTC.

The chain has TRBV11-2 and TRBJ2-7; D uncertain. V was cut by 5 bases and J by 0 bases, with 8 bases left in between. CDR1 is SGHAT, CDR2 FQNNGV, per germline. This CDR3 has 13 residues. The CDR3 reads CASSHPSSYEQYF. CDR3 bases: TGTGCCAGCAGCCACCCTAGCTCCTACGAGCAGTACTTC. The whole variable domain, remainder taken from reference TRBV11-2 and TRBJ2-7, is EAGVAQSPRYKIIEKRQSVAFWCNPISGHATLYWYQQILGQGPKLLIQFQNNGVVDDSQLPKDRFSAERLKGVDSTLKIQPAKLEDSAVYLCASSHPSSYEQYFGPGTRLTVT.

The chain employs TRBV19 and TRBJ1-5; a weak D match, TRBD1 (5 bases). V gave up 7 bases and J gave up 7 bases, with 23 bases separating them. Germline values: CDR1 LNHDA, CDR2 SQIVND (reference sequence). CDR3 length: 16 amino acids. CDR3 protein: CASNPTRVGGVQPQHF. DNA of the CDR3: TGTGCCAGTAATCCCACCAGGGTGGGAGGAGTCCAGCCCCAGCATTTT.

CDR3 DNA sequence: TGTGCCAGCAGTCCCACCCCAATCTCCACGGGTAACTCCTATAATTCACCCCTCCACTTT. This sequence encodes CASSPTPISTGNSYNSPLHF. J is TRBJ1-6 and V is TRBV6-6; D not resolved. The CDR3 has 20 residues. V was clipped by 5 bases and J by 0 bases, with 23 bases between them. CDR1 is MNHNY and CDR2 is SVGAGI in the germline V gene (reference sequence).

CDR3 protein: CASSPGTSGGELFF. The CDR3 DNA reads as TGTGCCAGCAGCCCAGGGACTAGCGGGGGGGAGCTGTTTTTT. The chain combines TRBV7-2 with TRBJ2-2; 12 nucleotides align to TRBD2. J gave up 8 bases and V 5 bases, and 3 bases lay outside the gene matches. This CDR3 is built from 14 residues. Germline CDR1 reads SGHTA; CDR2 reads FQGNSA. The full variable domain, its missing parts supplied by reference TRBV7-2 and TRBJ2-2, is GAGVSQSPSNKVTEKGKDVELRCDPISGHTALYWYRQSLGQGLEFLIYFQGNSAPDKSGLPSDRFSAERTGGSVSTLTIQRTQQEDSAVYLCASSPGTSGGELFFGEGSRLTVL.

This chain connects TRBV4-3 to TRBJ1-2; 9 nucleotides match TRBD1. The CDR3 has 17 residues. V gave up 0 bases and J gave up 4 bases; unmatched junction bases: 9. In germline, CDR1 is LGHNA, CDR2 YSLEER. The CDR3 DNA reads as TGCGCCAGCAGCCAAGATAATTTTGGGACAGGGATCTATGGCTACACCTTC. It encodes CASSQDNFGTGIYGYTF.

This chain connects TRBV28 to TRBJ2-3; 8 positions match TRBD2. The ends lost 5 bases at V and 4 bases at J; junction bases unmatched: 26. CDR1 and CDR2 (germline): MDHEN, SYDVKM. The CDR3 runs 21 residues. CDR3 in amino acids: CASSPPGSGRSSLYKADTQYF. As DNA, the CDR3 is TGTGCCAGCAGTCCGCCCGGGAGCGGGAGATCGAGTCTGTACAAAGCAGATACGCAGTATTTT.

The CDR3 reads CASSIIGGDQPQHF. The CDR3 DNA reads TGTGCCAGTAGTATCATCGGAGGTGATCAGCCCCAGCATTTT. The V and J genes are TRBV19 and TRBJ1-5; D is unresolved. The CDR3 covers 14 residues. Germline V gene data show CDR1 as LNHDA and CDR2 as SQIVND (reference sequence). V gave up 3 bases and J gave up 5 bases, with 11 bases separating them.

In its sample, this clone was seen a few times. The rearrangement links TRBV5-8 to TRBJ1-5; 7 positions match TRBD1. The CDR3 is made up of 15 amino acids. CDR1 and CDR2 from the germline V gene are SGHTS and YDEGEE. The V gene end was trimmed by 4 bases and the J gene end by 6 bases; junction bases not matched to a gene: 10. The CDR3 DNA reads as TGTGCCAGCAGCACCGGACAGGATCGTGGTCAGCCCCAGCATTTT. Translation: CASSTGQDRGQPQHF.

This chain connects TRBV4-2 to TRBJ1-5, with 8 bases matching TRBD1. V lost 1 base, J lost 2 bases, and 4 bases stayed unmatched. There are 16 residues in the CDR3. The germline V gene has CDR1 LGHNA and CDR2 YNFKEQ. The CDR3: CASSQGTGLGNQPQHF. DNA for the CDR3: TGTGCCAGCAGCCAAGGGACAGGGCTAGGCAATCAGCCCCAGCATTTT.

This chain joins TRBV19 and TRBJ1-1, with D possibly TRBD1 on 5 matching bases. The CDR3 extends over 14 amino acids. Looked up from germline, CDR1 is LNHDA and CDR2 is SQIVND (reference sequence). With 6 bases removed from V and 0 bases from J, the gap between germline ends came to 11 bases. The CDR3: CASRTLTVNTEAFF. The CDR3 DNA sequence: TGTGCCAGTAGGACTCTGACAGTGAACACTGAAGCTTTCTTT. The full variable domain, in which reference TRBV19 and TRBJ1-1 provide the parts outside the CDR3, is DGGITQSPKYLFRKEGQNVTLSCEQNLNHDAMYWYRQDPGQGLRLIYYSQIVNDFQKGDIAEGYSVSREKKESFPLTVTSAQKNPTAFYLCASRTLTVNTEAFFGQGTRLTVV.

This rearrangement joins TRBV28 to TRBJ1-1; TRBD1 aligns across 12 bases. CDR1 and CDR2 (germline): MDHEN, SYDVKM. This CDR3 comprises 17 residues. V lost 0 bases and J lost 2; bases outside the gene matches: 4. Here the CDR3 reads CASSLWGQGARNTEAFF. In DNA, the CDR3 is TGTGCCAGCAGTTTATGGGGACAGGGGGCGCGAAACACTGAAGCTTTCTTT.

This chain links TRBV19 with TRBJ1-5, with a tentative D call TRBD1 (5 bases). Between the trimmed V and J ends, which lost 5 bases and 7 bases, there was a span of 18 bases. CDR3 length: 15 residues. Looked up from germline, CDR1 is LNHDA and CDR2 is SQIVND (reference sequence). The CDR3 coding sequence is TGTGCCAGTAGTTCGCAGGGATCAATGTTCCAGCCCCAGCATTTT. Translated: CASSSQGSMFQPQHF.

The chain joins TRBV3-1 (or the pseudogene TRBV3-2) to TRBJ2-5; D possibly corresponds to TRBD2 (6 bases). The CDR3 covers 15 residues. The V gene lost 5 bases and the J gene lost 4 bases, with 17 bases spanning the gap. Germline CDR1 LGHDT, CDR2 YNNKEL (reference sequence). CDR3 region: CASSKEGLALETQYF. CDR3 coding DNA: TGTGCCAGCAGCAAGGAGGGGCTAGCGTTAGAGACCCAGTACTTC.

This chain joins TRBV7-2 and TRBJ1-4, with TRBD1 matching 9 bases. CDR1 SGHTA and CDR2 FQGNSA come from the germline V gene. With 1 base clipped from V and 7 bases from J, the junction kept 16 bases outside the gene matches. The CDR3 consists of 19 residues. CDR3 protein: CASSLGGGTGTSSGEKLFF. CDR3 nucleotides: TGTGCCAGCAGCTTAGGGGGGGGGACAGGGACTTCGTCGGGTGAAAAACTGTTTTTT. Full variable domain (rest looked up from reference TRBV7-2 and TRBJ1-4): GAGVSQSPSNKVTEKGKDVELRCDPISGHTALYWYRQSLGQGLEFLIYFQGNSAPDKSGLPSDRFSAERTGGSVSTLTIQRTQQEDSAVYLCASSLGGGTGTSSGEKLFFGSGTQLSVL.

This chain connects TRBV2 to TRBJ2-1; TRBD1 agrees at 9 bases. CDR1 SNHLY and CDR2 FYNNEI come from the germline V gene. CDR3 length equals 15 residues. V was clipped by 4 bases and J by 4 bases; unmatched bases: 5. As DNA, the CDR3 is TGTGCCAGCAGTGGCCCGGGACAGGGTTACAATGAGCAGTTCTTC. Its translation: CASSGPGQGYNEQFF. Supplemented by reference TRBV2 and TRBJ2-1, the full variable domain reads EPEVTQTPSHQVTQMGQEVILRCVPISNHLYFYWYRQILGQKVEFLVSFYNNEISEKSEIFDDQFSVERPDGSNFTLKIRSTKLEDSAMYFCASSGPGQGYNEQFFGPGTRLTVL.

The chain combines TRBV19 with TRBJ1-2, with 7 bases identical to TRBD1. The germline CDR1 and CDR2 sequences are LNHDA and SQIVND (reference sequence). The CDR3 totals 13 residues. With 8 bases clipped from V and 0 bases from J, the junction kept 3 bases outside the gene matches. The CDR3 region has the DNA TGTGCCAGTGGGGGACAGACTAACTATGGCTACACCTTC. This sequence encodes CASGGQTNYGYTF.

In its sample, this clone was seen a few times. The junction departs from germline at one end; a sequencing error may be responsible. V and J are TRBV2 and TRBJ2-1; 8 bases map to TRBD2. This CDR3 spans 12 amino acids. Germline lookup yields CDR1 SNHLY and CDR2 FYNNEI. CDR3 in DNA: TGTGCCAGCGGTCGACCGGGACTAGGGATCCTCTTC. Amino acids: CASGRPGLGILF.

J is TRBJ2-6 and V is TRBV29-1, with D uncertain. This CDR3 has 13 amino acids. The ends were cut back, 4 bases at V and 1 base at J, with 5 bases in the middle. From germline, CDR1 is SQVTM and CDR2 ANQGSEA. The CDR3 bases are TGCAGCGTTGCCCTGTCTGGGGCCAACGTCCTGACTTTC. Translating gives CSVALSGANVLTF. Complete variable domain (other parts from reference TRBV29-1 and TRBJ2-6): SAVISQKPSRDICQRGTSLTIQCQVDSQVTMMFWYRQQPGQSLTLIATANQGSEATYESGFVIDKFPISRPNLTFSTLTVSNMSPEDSSIYLCSVALSGANVLTFGAGSRLTVL.

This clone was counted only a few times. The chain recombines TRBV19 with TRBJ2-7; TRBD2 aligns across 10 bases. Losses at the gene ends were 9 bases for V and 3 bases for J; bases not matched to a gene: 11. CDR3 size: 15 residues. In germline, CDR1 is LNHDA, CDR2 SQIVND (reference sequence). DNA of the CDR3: TGTGCCAGCAAGGGGCTAGCGGGAGATTTCTACGAGCAGTACTTC. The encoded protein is CASKGLAGDFYEQYF.

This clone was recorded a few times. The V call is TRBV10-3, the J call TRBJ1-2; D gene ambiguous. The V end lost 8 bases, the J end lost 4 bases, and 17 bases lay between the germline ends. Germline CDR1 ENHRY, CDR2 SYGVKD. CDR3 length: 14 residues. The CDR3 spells CAIRNSRGLYGYTF. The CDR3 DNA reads TGTGCCATCCGCAACTCACGAGGCCTCTATGGCTACACCTTC.

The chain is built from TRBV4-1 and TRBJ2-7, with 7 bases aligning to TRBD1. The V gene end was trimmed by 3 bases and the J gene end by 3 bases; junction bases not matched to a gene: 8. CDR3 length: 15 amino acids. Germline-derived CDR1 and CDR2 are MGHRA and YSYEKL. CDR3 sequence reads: CASSQTSGTVYEQYF. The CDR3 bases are TGCGCCAGCAGCCAGACTTCCGGGACAGTCTACGAGCAGTACTTC.

The CDR3 DNA reads as TGTGCCAGCAGACAGGGGAACACAGATACGCAGTATTTT. Residues: CASRQGNTDTQYF. V gene TRBV2 combines with J gene TRBJ2-3, with 7 bases identical to TRBD1. Germline lookup yields CDR1 SNHLY and CDR2 FYNNEI. The CDR3 is 13 residues long. V dropped 6 bases and J dropped 2; count of bases not matched to a gene: 2. Supplemented by reference TRBV2 and TRBJ2-3, the full variable domain reads EPEVTQTPSHQVTQMGQEVILRCVPISNHLYFYWYRQILGQKVEFLVSFYNNEISEKSEIFDDQFSVERPDGSNFTLKIRSTKLEDSAMYFCASRQGNTDTQYFGPGTRLTVL.

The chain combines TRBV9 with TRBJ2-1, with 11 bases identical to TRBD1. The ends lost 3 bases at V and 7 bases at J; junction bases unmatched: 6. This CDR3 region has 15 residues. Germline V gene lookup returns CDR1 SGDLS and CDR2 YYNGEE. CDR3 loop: CASSAPGTGGNEQFF. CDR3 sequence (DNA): TGTGCCAGCAGCGCCCCCGGGACAGGGGGAAATGAGCAGTTCTTC.